The 8 T cell receptor beta chains below were found in one sample sequenced in a study of identical twins. One entry per CDR3 protein results from TCRdb running MiXCR on the 5' RACE reads. The repertoire holds about 530,000 distinct CDR3 sequences, with around 20% as singletons. This same sample was also taken into another study, of yellow fever vaccine responses in identical twins.

Sequenced material: CD4+ T cells sorted from blood. Receptor source: a woman aged 18 to 35 in good health.

This rearrangement joins TRBV29-1 to TRBJ1-6; D unclear. There are 10 residues in the CDR3. The germline V gene has CDR1 SQVTM and CDR2 ANQGSEA. The ends were cut back, 2 bases at V and 9 bases at J, with 2 bases in the middle. CDR3 protein: CSVESSPLHF. Written as DNA, the CDR3 is TGCAGCGTTGAAAGTTCACCCCTCCACTTT.

This clonotype turned up a few times. J is TRBJ2-2 and V is TRBV7-2, with no clear D. Germline V lookup: CDR1 SGHTA, CDR2 FQGNSA. Trimming removed 5 bases from V and 2 bases from J, with 12 bases in between. The CDR3 runs to 15 residues. DNA of the CDR3: TGTGCCAGCAGCCCCCGTTTCGACAACACCGGGGAGCTGTTTTTT. Translated, it gives CASSPRFDNTGELFF.

This clonotype was found a few times. This chain joins TRBV11-2 and TRBJ1-1; D is unclear. V was trimmed by 5 bases and J by 0 bases, leaving 7 bases between them. CDR3 size: 13 residues. From germline, CDR1 is SGHAT and CDR2 FQNNGV. The CDR3 nucleotides are TGTGCCAGCAGCGCCGGTATGAACACTGAAGCTTTCTTT. Translation: CASSAGMNTEAFF.

This chain links TRBV20-1 with TRBJ2-1; maybe TRBD2 (5 bases). Trimming took off 5 bases at V and 2 bases at J, with 16 bases between the two ends. Germline V gene sequence: CDR1 DFQATT, CDR2 SNEGSKA (reference sequence). This CDR3 is built from 15 residues. The CDR3 DNA reads as TGCAGTGCTCCCCTAGCCCCTTGGGCCTACAATGAGCAGTTCTTC. It yields the protein CSAPLAPWAYNEQFF.

The chain has TRBV29-1 and TRBJ2-7; possible D gene TRBD1, 5 bases. The ends were cut back, 3 bases at V and 3 bases at J, with 15 bases in the middle. This CDR3 comprises 14 residues. CDR1 SQVTM and CDR2 ANQGSEA come from the germline V gene. The CDR3 region has the DNA TGCAGCGTTGAGGTTGGGGCCGTCCGCTACGAGCAGTACTTC. Translating gives CSVEVGAVRYEQYF.

The J gene is TRBJ2-7, the V gene TRBV28, with 11 bases aligning to TRBD2. The CDR3 is 15 amino acids. V shed 5 bases and J 0 bases; nucleotides not matched to a gene: 3. CDR1 and CDR2 from the germline V gene are MDHEN and SYDVKM. In DNA form, the CDR3 reads TGTGCCAGCAGTATAGCGGGGGGGTCCTCCTACGAGCAGTACGTC. As protein: CASSIAGGSSYEQYV.

This chain uses TRBV4-1 with TRBJ2-7; D is uncertain. Germline CDR1 reads MGHRA; CDR2 reads YSYEKL. The CDR3 has 14 residues. V gave up 0 bases and J gave up 11 bases, with 17 bases separating them. CDR3 protein: CASSQDRGVGNEYV. DNA for the CDR3: TGCGCCAGCAGCCAAGATCGTGGAGTTGGGAATGAGTACGTC.

The chain uses TRBV6-5 and TRBJ2-7; D possibly matches TRBD1 or TRBD2 (6 bases each). Germline V lookup: CDR1 MNHEY, CDR2 SVGAGI. Trimming pared 0 bases from V and 5 bases from J, leaving 11 bases between. The CDR3 runs 14 residues. The CDR3 loop is CASSYSTGGHEQYV. Here the CDR3 DNA reads TGTGCCAGCAGTTACTCGACTGGGGGGCACGAGCAGTACGTC.